The T cell receptor beta chain described here comes from a study of T cell repertoires in cytomegalovirus infection. The germline CDR1 and CDR2 sequences are LNHDA and SQIVND (reference sequence). The CDR3 runs to 13 residues. TCRdb recomputed calls from the reads with MiXCR, one row per CDR3 protein. The sample holds a few hundred thousand distinct CDR3 sequences; roughly 43% are singletons and the top ten take roughly two fifths. Of note for this clonotype: The antigen is unknown. At one boundary the junction diverges from the germline segment, which might be a read error.

The TCR sequence derives from a human donor in good health (CMV status not recorded). Some clones in this sample may be carry-over from other donors' samples. The starting material was cultured PBMCs, obtained from culture after CMV antigen stimulation. The rearrangement links TRBV19 to TRBJ1-6, with D possibly TRBD1 on 5 matching bases. The CDR3 region is CASSKGPGVPLHF. DNA for the CDR3: TGTGCCAGCAGTAAGGGACCGGGGGTTCCCCTCCACTTT.